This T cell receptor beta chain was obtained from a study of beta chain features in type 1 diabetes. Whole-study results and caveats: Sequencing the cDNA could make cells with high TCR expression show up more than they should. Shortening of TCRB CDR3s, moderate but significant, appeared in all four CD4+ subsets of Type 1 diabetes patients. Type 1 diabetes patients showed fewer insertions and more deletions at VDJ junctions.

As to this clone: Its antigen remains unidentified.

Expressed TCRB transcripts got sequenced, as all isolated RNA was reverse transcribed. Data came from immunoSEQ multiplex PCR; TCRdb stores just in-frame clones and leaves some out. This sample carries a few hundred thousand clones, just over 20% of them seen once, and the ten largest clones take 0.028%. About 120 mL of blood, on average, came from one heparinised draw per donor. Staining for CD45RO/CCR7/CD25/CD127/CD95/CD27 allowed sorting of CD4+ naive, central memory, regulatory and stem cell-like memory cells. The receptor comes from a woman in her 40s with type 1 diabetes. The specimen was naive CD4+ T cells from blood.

CDR3 loop: CASSPREGQETQYF. DNA of the CDR3: TGTGCCAGCAGCCCCCGGGAGGGACAAGAGACCCAGTACTTC. This chain uses TRBV9 with TRBJ2-5; 8 bases map to TRBD2. The germline CDR1 and CDR2 sequences are SGDLS and YYNGEE. V was pared by 4 bases and J by 2 bases, with 4 bases of the junction left unmatched. The CDR3 consists of 14 residues. Full variable domain (missing parts from reference TRBV9 and TRBJ2-5): DSGVTQTPKHLITATGQRVTLRCSPRSGDLSVYWYQQSLDQGLQFLIQYYNGEERAKGNILERFSAQQFPDLHSELNLSSLELGDSALYFCASSPREGQETQYFGPGTRLLVL.